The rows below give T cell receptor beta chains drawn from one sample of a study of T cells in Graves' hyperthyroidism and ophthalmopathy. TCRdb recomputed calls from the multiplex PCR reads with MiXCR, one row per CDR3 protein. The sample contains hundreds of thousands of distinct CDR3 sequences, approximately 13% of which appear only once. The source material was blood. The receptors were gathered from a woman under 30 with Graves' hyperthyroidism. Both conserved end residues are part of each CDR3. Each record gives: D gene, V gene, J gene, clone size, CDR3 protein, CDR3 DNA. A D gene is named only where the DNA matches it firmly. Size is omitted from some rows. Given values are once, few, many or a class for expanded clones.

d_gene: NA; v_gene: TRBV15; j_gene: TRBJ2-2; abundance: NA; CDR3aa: CATSRADGTGELFF; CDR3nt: TGTGCCACCAGCAGAGCCGACGGCACCGGGGAGCTGTTTTTT
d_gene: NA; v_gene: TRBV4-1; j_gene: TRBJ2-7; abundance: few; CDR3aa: CASSHPAGEQYF; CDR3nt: TGCGCCAGCAGCCACCCCGCCGGGGAGCAGTACTTC
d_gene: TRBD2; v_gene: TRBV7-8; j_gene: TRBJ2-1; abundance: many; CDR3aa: CASNFLAGSSYNEQFF; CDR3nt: TGTGCCAGCAACTTCCTAGCGGGGAGCTCCTACAATGAGCAGTTCTTC
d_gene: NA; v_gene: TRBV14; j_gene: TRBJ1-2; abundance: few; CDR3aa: CASSQGDSIYGYTF; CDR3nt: TGTGCCAGCAGCCAAGGGGACTCAATCTATGGCTACACCTTC
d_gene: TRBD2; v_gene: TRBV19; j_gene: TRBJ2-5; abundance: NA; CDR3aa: CASSIFSSGGMKTQYF; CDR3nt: TGTGCCAGTAGTATTTTTTCTAGCGGGGGTATGAAGACCCAGTACTTC
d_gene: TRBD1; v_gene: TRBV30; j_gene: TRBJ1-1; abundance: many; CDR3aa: CAWRSGGKTEAFF; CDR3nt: TGTGCCTGGAGGTCAGGGGGCAAGACTGAAGCTTTCTTT
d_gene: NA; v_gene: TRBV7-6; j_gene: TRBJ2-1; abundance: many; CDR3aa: CASSPRTDQAFEQFF; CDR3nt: TGTGCCAGCAGCCCCAGGACGGACCAGGCGTTTGAGCAGTTCTTC
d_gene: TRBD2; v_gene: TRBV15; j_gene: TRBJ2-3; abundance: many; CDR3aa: CATSRGLAGRTDTQYF; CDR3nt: TGTGCCACCAGCAGAGGACTAGCGGGGCGCACAGATACGCAGTATTTT
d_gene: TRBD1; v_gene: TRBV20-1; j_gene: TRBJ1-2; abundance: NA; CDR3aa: CSAREGGLLGYTF; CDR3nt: TGCAGTGCTAGGGAAGGGGGCCTTCTTGGCTACACCTTC
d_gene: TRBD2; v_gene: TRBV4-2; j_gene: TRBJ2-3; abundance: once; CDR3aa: CASSQGGSTDTQYF; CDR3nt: TGTGCCAGCAGCCAGGGAGGGAGCACAGATACGCAGTATTTT
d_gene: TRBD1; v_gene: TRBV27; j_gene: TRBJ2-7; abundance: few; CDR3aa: CASSRQGDYEQYF; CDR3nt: TGTGCCAGCAGTCGACAGGGTGACTACGAGCAGTACTTC
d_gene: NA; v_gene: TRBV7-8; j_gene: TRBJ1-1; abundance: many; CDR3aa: CASSLERQSTEAFF; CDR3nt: TGTGCCAGCAGCTTAGAACGGCAGTCCACTGAAGCTTTCTTT
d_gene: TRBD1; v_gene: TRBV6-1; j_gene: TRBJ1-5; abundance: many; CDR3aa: CASRDREYSNQPQHF; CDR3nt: TGTGCCAGCCGTGACAGGGAATATAGCAATCAGCCCCAGCATTTT
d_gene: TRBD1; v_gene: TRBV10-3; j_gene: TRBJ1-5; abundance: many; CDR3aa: CATSPGTGNQPQHF; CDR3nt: TGTGCCACAAGTCCCGGGACAGGGAATCAGCCCCAGCATTTT
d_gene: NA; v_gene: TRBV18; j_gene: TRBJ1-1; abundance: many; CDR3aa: CASSPGLSDTEAFF; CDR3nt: TGTGCCAGCTCACCGGGGTTATCTGACACTGAAGCTTTCTTT